These 17 T cell receptor beta chains share one sample of origin, sequenced in a study of cytomegalovirus exposure and HLA in healthy donors. PCR was performed using 60 Vbeta and 13 Jbeta primers. Only in-frame clones appear in the TCRdb table, and some are missing; sequencing was by immunoSEQ multiplex PCR. Here the sample spans about 86,000 clones, about two thirds being singletons. Source material: PBMCs. Receptor source: a man aged 55 to 70 in good health and CMV-seronegative.

This clone was counted between two and nine times. The genes are TRBV7-7 and TRBJ2-1; TRBD2 aligns across 11 bases. The CDR3 sequence is 14 residues long. CDR1 is SSHAT, CDR2 FNYEAQ, per germline (reference sequence). The ends lost 3 bases at V and 10 bases at J; junction bases unmatched: 5. The CDR3 region has the DNA TGTGCCAGCAGCTTTAGCGGGAGGGCCGAGGAGCAGTTCTTC. Its translation: CASSFSGRAEEQFF. The complete variable domain, with remaining parts taken from reference TRBV7-7 and TRBJ2-1, reads GAGVSQSPRYKVTKRGQDVTLRCDPISSHATLYWYQQALGQGPEFLTYFNYEAQPDKSGLPSDRFSAERPEGSISTLTIQRTEQRDSAMYRCASSFSGRAEEQFFGPGTRLTVL.

This chain links TRBV15 with TRBJ2-1, with D perhaps matching TRBD1 (5 bases). The CDR3 length is 15 residues. Trimming removed 0 bases from V and 7 bases from J, with 13 bases in between. Germline V gene lookup returns CDR1 LNHNV and CDR2 YYDKDF (reference sequence). CDR3 region: CATSRDVSGWNEQFF. In nucleotides, the CDR3 is TGTGCCACCAGCAGAGATGTTTCAGGGTGGAATGAGCAGTTCTTC. The whole variable domain, filled in from reference TRBV15 and TRBJ2-1, reads DAMVIQNPRYQVTQFGKPVTLSCSQTLNHNVMYWYQQKSSQAPKLLFHYYDKDFNNEADTPDNFQSRRPNTSFCFLDIRSPGLGDTAMYLCATSRDVSGWNEQFFGPGTRLTVL.

This chain connects TRBV30 to TRBJ1-2; the D gene is possibly TRBD1 (6 bases). Trimming removed 2 bases from V and 3 bases from J, with 16 bases in between. CDR1 and CDR2 from the germline V gene are GTSNPN and SVGIG (reference sequence). The CDR3 runs to 15 residues. The CDR3 here is CAWSPGGAVYYGYTF. The CDR3 bases are TGTGCCTGGAGTCCGGGGGGCGCGGTTTACTATGGCTACACCTTC.

There are a few counts of this clone. This sequence joins TRBV10-2 and TRBJ1-4, with 8 bases matching TRBD1. The CDR3 covers 15 residues. V trimming: 6 bases; J trimming: 7 bases; junction bases outside the gene matches: 10. Per the germline V gene, CDR1 is WSHSY and CDR2 is SAAADI. The CDR3, as DNA: TGCGCCAGCAGGACCGGGACAGGAGGTATTGAAAAACTGTTTTTT. It yields the protein CASRTGTGGIEKLFF.

The genes are TRBV2 and TRBJ2-1, with 8 bases lining up with TRBD2. The trim removed 5 bases at V and 2 bases at J, leaving 11 bases unmatched. From germline, CDR1 is SNHLY and CDR2 FYNNEI. This CDR3 comprises 17 residues. The CDR3, as DNA: TGTGCCAGCAGTCCCCCTAGTCGCGGGGGGCCCTACAATGAGCAGTTCTTC. Protein sequence: CASSPPSRGGPYNEQFF.

This clone was picked up one time. The V gene is TRBV7-2, the J gene TRBJ1-3, with D possibly matching TRBD1 (5 bases). This CDR3 has 15 residues. V was pared by 0 bases and J by 4 bases, with 10 bases between. From germline, CDR1 is SGHTA and CDR2 FQGNSA. CDR3 bases: TGTGCCAGCAGCTTAGCAGCGACAGAAGGAAACACCATATATTTT. Translating it yields CASSLAATEGNTIYF. Complete variable domain (other parts from reference TRBV7-2 and TRBJ1-3): GAGVSQSPSNKVTEKGKDVELRCDPISGHTALYWYRQSLGQGLEFLIYFQGNSAPDKSGLPSDRFSAERTGGSVSTLTIQRTQQEDSAVYLCASSLAATEGNTIYFGEGSWLTVV.

The gene calls are TRBV9 and TRBJ2-2; 7 bases are shared with TRBD2. The V segment lost 4 bases and the J segment 5 bases; nucleotides outside the gene matches: 8. The CDR3 runs to 15 residues. Germline CDR1 is SGDLS and CDR2 is YYNGEE. The CDR3 loop is CASSPWGGGTGELFF. The CDR3 coding sequence is TGTGCCAGCAGCCCCTGGGGGGGAGGGACCGGGGAGCTGTTTTTT.

V usage is TRBV14 and J usage is TRBJ2-1; 7 nucleotides agree with TRBD2. The CDR3 is 15 residues long. Germline V gives CDR1 SGHDN, CDR2 FVKESK. V gave up 4 bases and J gave up 7 bases; unmatched junction bases: 10. The CDR3 here is CASSLSGRYGNEQFF. In DNA form, the CDR3 reads TGTGCCAGCAGCCTTTCCGGGAGGTACGGGAATGAGCAGTTCTTC.

The V gene is TRBV7-7, the J gene TRBJ2-5; D perhaps matches TRBD2 (6 bases). The CDR3 is made up of 14 amino acids. The ends were cut back, 5 bases at V and 1 base at J, with 11 bases in the middle. Germline V gives CDR1 SSHAT, CDR2 FNYEAQ (reference sequence). CDR3 in DNA: TGTGCCAGCAGCCAGGTGGGGGGCCAAGAGACCCAGTACTTC. Translating it yields CASSQVGGQETQYF.

The chain has TRBV28 and TRBJ2-7; D remains ambiguous. The CDR3 loop spans 13 amino acids. The V and J ends lost 10 bases and 3 bases respectively, with 16 bases between them. Germline-derived CDR1 and CDR2 are MDHEN and SYDVKM. The CDR3 region is CATLSVVSYEQYF. In DNA form, the CDR3 reads TGTGCCACCTTAAGCGTGGTCAGCTACGAGCAGTACTTC.

CDR3: CAWRQGAYEQYF. The CDR3 nucleotides are TGTGCCTGGAGACAGGGGGCCTACGAGCAGTACTTC. The chain joins TRBV30 to TRBJ2-7; 8 positions match TRBD1. Germline V gives CDR1 GTSNPN, CDR2 SVGIG (reference sequence). This CDR3 region has 12 residues. The J segment lost 2 bases and the V segment lost 3 bases, leaving 0 bases of the junction unmatched.

This chain connects TRBV5-1 to TRBJ2-7; 8 positions agree with TRBD2. The CDR3 totals 14 residues. Germline values: CDR1 SGHRS, CDR2 YFSETQ. V lost 4 bases to trimming and J lost 3 bases; unmatched junction nucleotides: 6. The CDR3 sequence is CASSLTSAHYEQYF. The CDR3 nucleotides are TGCGCCAGCAGCCTGACTAGCGCTCACTACGAGCAGTACTTC.

The chain joins TRBV18 to TRBJ2-1; 7 bases fit TRBD2. This CDR3 is built from 17 residues. Germline assignment: CDR1 KGHSH and CDR2 LQKENI. V gave up 3 bases and J gave up 4 bases; unmatched junction bases: 12. The CDR3 is CASSPPTSDRLYNEQFF. The CDR3 DNA reads TGTGCCAGCTCACCGCCTACTAGCGATCGACTGTACAATGAGCAGTTCTTC.

This clone has only one observation. J is TRBJ2-1 and V is TRBV7-2, with TRBD2 as a possible D gene (5 bases). This CDR3 comprises 16 residues. Germline lookup yields CDR1 SGHTA and CDR2 FQGNSA. V gave up 0 bases and J gave up 0 bases, with 9 bases separating them. CDR3 DNA sequence: TGTGCCAGCAGCTTAGCGGTGGGGAGCTCCTACAATGAGCAGTTCTTC. It specifies CASSLAVGSSYNEQFF.

V gene TRBV28 combines with J gene TRBJ2-2, with 8 bases identical to TRBD2. Trimming took 7 bases from V and 5 from J; bases not matched to a gene: 6. There are 14 residues in the CDR3. CDR1 and CDR2 from the germline V gene are MDHEN and SYDVKM. CDR3 bases: TGTGCCAGCACCCCCGGGGGGGATACCGGGGAGCTGTTTTTT. Protein: CASTPGGDTGELFF.

The chain carries TRBV19 and TRBJ1-5, with 7 bases aligning to TRBD1. CDR1 and CDR2 (germline): LNHDA, SQIVND (reference sequence). The trim removed 5 bases at V and 7 bases at J, leaving 11 bases unmatched. This CDR3 spans 15 amino acids. CDR3 coding DNA: TGTGCCAGTAGTTACCAGGGGGGAATGTTCCAGCCCCAGCATTTT. Protein product: CASSYQGGMFQPQHF.

This clone was seen more than once but under ten times. This chain connects TRBV7-9 to TRBJ1-5; D not certain. CDR1 is SEHNR and CDR2 is FQNEAQ in the germline V gene (reference sequence). V was cut by 1 base and J by 6 bases, with 4 bases left in between. The CDR3 totals 12 residues. CDR3 sequence (DNA): TGTGCCAGCAGCTTAGACTCTCAGCCCCAGCATTTT. Amino acids: CASSLDSQPQHF.